Listed below are T cell receptor beta chains from one sample, sequenced in a study of blood T cells in healthy people across ages. TCRdb re-called the 5' RACE reads through MiXCR, storing one row per CDR3 protein. The data hold over 1,500,000 distinct CDR3 sequences, with 35% to 50% observed a single time. Sequencing input: blood. These receptors all come from a human donor in good health. CDR3s include the opening cysteine and the closing phenylalanine or tryptophan. The order of the fields is V gene, J gene, clone size, D gene, CDR3 protein, CDR3 DNA. A D gene is named only where the DNA matches it firmly. Where a row states a size, it is once, few, many or the class of an expanded clone; other rows omit it.

>TRBV7-2|TRBJ2-7|-|TRBD1
CASSRSPTGEVEQYF
TGTGCCAGCAGCCGGAGCCCGACAGGGGAGGTCGAGCAGTACTTC
>TRBV12-3/TRBV12-4|TRBJ2-1|-|TRBD2
CATQRGVNNEQFF
TGTGCCACACAGCGGGGGGTTAACAATGAGCAGTTCTTC
>TRBV15|TRBJ2-6|-|-
CATSRGPAGANVLTF
TGTGCCACCAGCCGAGGCCCAGCTGGGGCCAACGTCCTGACTTTC
>TRBV9|TRBJ1-2|-|-
CASSEGTSANYGYTF
TGTGCCAGCAGCGAAGGGACATCGGCTAACTATGGCTACACCTTC
>TRBV7-9|TRBJ1-2|-|-
CASSPRVGFYGYTF
TGTGCCAGCAGCCCTAGGGTGGGATTCTATGGCTACACCTTC
>TRBV7-2|TRBJ2-1|-|TRBD2
CASSSKSGDYNEQFF
TGTGCCAGCAGCTCTAAGAGCGGGGACTACAATGAGCAGTTCTTC
>TRBV10-3|TRBJ2-1|many|-
CAIRTSSYNEQFF
TGTGCCATCAGGACAAGCTCCTACAATGAGCAGTTCTTC
>TRBV20-1|TRBJ1-5|-|-
CSAPSHLQVTRLNQPQHF
TGCAGTGCCCCCTCACACTTACAGGTCACTCGACTCAATCAGCCCCAGCATTTT
>TRBV5-1|TRBJ2-1|few|-
CASSLDDISYNEQFF
TGCGCCAGCAGCTTGGATGACATATCTTACAATGAGCAGTTCTTC
>TRBV29-1|TRBJ2-1|few|-
CSVEGQDRYNEQFF
TGCAGCGTTGAAGGCCAGGACAGATACAATGAGCAGTTCTTC
>TRBV10-3|TRBJ2-6|-|-
CAISAGNSGANVLTF
TGTGCCATCAGTGCGGGGAACTCTGGGGCCAACGTCCTGACTTTC
>TRBV20-1|TRBJ2-1|-|TRBD1
CSARWQGVNEQFF
TGCAGTGCCCGGTGGCAGGGGGTTAATGAGCAGTTCTTC
>TRBV28|TRBJ1-2|-|-
CASSLQGYNGYTF
TGTGCCAGCAGTTTACAGGGTTATAATGGCTACACCTTC
>TRBV27|TRBJ2-7|-|TRBD1
CASSSRGQGDEQYF
TGTGCCAGCAGTTCCCGCGGACAGGGAGACGAGCAGTACTTC
>TRBV4-2|TRBJ2-7|few|TRBD2
CASSRDSGAFYEQYF
TGTGCCAGCAGCCGGGATAGCGGGGCTTTCTACGAGCAGTACTTC
>TRBV29-1|TRBJ1-1|few|-
CSVVGTEGEAFF
TGCAGCGTTGTCGGGACCGAGGGTGAAGCTTTCTTT
>TRBV29-1|TRBJ2-1|-|TRBD1
CSVTGTGGYNEQFF
TGCAGCGTTACCGGGACAGGGGGATACAATGAGCAGTTCTTC
>TRBV7-2|TRBJ1-6|few|-
CASSLVLGRGSPLHF
TGTGCCAGCAGCTTAGTCCTCGGCAGGGGATCACCCCTCCACTTT
>TRBV29-1|TRBJ2-3|-|-
CSAQGFLPDTQYF
TGCAGCGCCCAAGGCTTTCTGCCAGATACGCAGTATTTT
>TRBV6-1|TRBJ1-2|-|-
CASSEVVQAPNYGYTF
TGTGCCAGCAGTGAAGTCGTCCAGGCTCCTAACTATGGCTACACCTTC
>TRBV5-1|TRBJ2-5|once|TRBD1
CASRTSGQGLETQYF
TGCGCCAGCAGAACCTCGGGACAGGGATTGGAGACCCAGTACTTC
>TRBV5-1|TRBJ2-3|-|TRBD2
CASSSRDYRRDTQYF
TGCGCCAGCAGCAGCCGGGACTACAGGCGGGATACGCAGTATTTT
>TRBV6-5|TRBJ2-4|-|TRBD2
CASSQGRGPLEFAIQYF
TGTGCCAGCTCTCAAGGGAGGGGTCCCCTGGAATTCGCCATTCAGTACTTC
>TRBV7-6|TRBJ2-7|-|TRBD1
CASSLGTGGADEQYF
TGTGCCAGCAGCTTAGGGACAGGGGGCGCGGACGAGCAGTACTTC
>TRBV5-1|TRBJ1-2|-|TRBD1
CASSGWDREEANYGYTF
TGCGCCAGCAGCGGATGGGACAGGGAAGAAGCTAACTATGGCTACACCTTC
>TRBV7-9|TRBJ2-3|many|-
CASSLEGTSTDTQYF
TGTGCCAGCAGTTTAGAGGGAACGAGCACAGATACGCAGTATTTT
>TRBV15|TRBJ1-2|-|-
CATSREETSYGYTF
TGTGCCACCAGCAGAGAAGAGACATCCTATGGCTACACCTTC
>TRBV18|TRBJ1-2|-|-
CASSPIQGEDGYTF
TGTGCCAGCTCACCGATACAGGGCGAGGACGGCTACACCTTC
>TRBV20-1|TRBJ2-1|-|TRBD1
CSPGTGGRNEQFF
TGCAGCCCCGGGACAGGGGGCCGGAATGAGCAGTTCTTC
>TRBV7-9|TRBJ2-1|few|TRBD2
CASSLWRGNYNEQFF
TGTGCCAGCAGCTTATGGCGGGGGAATTACAATGAGCAGTTCTTC
>TRBV20-1|TRBJ2-1|-|-
CSVLGLFNEQFF
TGCAGTGTCCTAGGGCTTTTCAATGAGCAGTTCTTC
>TRBV12-3/TRBV12-4|TRBJ2-2|-|-
CASRLGVWELFF
TGTGCCAGCAGGTTGGGGGTTTGGGAGCTGTTTTTT
>TRBV12-3/TRBV12-4|TRBJ1-5|few|-
CASSRTLSNQPQHF
TGTGCCAGCAGTCGCACACTTAGCAATCAGCCCCAGCATTTT
>TRBV7-2|TRBJ1-2|few|-
CASSLATRLYTF
TGTGCCAGCAGCTTAGCGACACGGCTCTACACCTTC
>TRBV6-5|TRBJ1-1|-|TRBD1
CASSSGGTTEAFF
TGTGCCAGCAGCTCAGGGGGCACCACTGAAGCTTTCTTT
>TRBV5-1|TRBJ2-3|-|-
CASSLAVSGSTDTQYF
TGCGCCAGCAGCTTGGCGGTTAGCGGCAGCACAGATACGCAGTATTTT
>TRBV3-1|TRBJ1-2|-|TRBD1
CASSQVGAGGDGYTF
TGTGCCAGCAGCCAAGTTGGTGCAGGGGGCGATGGCTACACCTTC
>TRBV6-2/TRBV6-3|TRBJ1-4|few|-
CASSYGGGTNEKLFF
TGTGCCAGCAGTTACGGCGGGGGTACTAATGAAAAACTGTTTTTT
>TRBV25-1|TRBJ2-5|-|TRBD2
CASTPFRGVETQYF
TGTGCCAGCACTCCCTTTCGGGGGGTCGAGACCCAGTACTTC
>TRBV4-2|TRBJ1-2|few|TRBD1
CASSQGDRDVYGYTF
TGTGCCAGCAGCCAAGGGGACAGGGACGTCTATGGCTACACCTTC
>TRBV5-1|TRBJ2-7|-|-
CAGSLDGAYEQYF
TGCGCCGGCAGCTTAGACGGGGCCTACGAGCAGTACTTC
>TRBV24-1|TRBJ2-1|few|-
CATSDGLYNEQFF
TGTGCCACCAGTGACGGCTTATACAATGAGCAGTTCTTC
>TRBV6-2/TRBV6-3|TRBJ1-1|-|-
CASSYGPGILEAFF
TGTGCCAGCAGTTACGGCCCCGGGATCCTTGAAGCTTTCTTT
>TRBV13|TRBJ2-1|-|-
CASSPLVSTDNNEQFF
TGTGCCAGCAGCCCACTCGTGAGCACCGACAACAATGAGCAGTTCTTC
>TRBV7-2|TRBJ2-1|-|TRBD1
CARSPGTGRHNEQFF
TGTGCCCGCAGCCCCGGGACAGGGAGACACAATGAGCAGTTCTTC
>TRBV6-1|TRBJ2-5|-|-
CASSEQGRGETQYF
TGTGCCAGCAGTGAACAGGGCCGGGGAGAGACCCAGTACTTC
>TRBV7-9|TRBJ1-3|-|-
CASSLQNTIYF
TGTGCCAGCAGCTTACAAAACACCATATATTTT
>TRBV7-9|TRBJ2-1|-|-
CASSQSRNEQFF
TGTGCCAGCAGCCAGTCGAGAAATGAGCAGTTCTTC
>TRBV12-3/TRBV12-4|TRBJ2-1|-|TRBD2
CASSTGTSGGNEQFF
TGTGCCAGCAGTACAGGGACTAGCGGGGGGAATGAGCAGTTCTTC